This T cell receptor beta chain was captured by sequencing in a study of T-cell memory formation after mild COVID-19. TCRdb ran MiXCR on the 5' RACE reads and lists one entry per CDR3 protein. The table lists roughly 310,000 distinct CDR3 sequences, approximately 15% of them singletons. V dropped 3 bases and J dropped 7; count of bases not matched to a gene: 6. Per germline, CDR1 DFQATT and CDR2 SNEGSKA (reference sequence). The CDR3 has 14 residues. This clonotype was observed a handful of times. This sequence was found in a man aged 18 to 30 who had mild COVID-19 (a few samples of this study predate the infection). Cell type and time point are not known. The sample taken for sequencing was PBMCs or a T cell subset sorted from them (not recorded which). The rearrangement joins TRBV20-1 to TRBJ1-6; 7 bases line up with TRBD1. DNA for the CDR3: TGCAGTGCTAGTAGGGCAGGGGGAAATTCACCCCTCCACTTT. This translates into CSASRAGGNSPLHF.